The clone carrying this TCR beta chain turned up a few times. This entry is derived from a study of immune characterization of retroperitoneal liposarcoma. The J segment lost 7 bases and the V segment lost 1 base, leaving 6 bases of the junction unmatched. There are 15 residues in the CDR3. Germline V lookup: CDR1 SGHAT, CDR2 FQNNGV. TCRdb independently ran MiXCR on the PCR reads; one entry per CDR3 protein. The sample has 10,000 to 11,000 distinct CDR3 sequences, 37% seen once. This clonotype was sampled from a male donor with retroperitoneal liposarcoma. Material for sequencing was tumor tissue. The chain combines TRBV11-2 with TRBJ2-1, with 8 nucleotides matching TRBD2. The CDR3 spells CASSLVGRATNEQFF. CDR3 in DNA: TGTGCCAGCAGCTTAGTCGGGAGGGCCACTAATGAGCAGTTCTTC. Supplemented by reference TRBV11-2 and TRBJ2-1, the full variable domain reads EAGVAQSPRYKIIEKRQSVAFWCNPISGHATLYWYQQILGQGPKLLIQFQNNGVVDDSQLPKDRFSAERLKGVDSTLKIQPAKLEDSAVYLCASSLVGRATNEQFFGPGTRLTVL.